This section outlines one T cell receptor (beta chain) sequence together with its context. The sample originates from a study of control samples from healthy donors and cancer patients. TCRdb's copy holds only in-frame clones and misses some; the assay was immunoSEQ multiplex PCR. The sample carries about 150,000 clones, roughly 94% recorded once. There are 13 residues in the CDR3. The germline V gene encodes CDR1 MNHEY and CDR2 SVGAGI. Between the trimmed V and J ends, which lost 7 bases and 7 bases, there was a span of 17 bases. Sequencing was performed on PBMCs. This rearrangement joins TRBV6-5 to TRBJ2-7; D unresolved. This sequence was found in a man aged 55 to 69 with colorectal cancer. The CDR3 loop is CASKGPLSAEQYF. For the CDR3, the DNA is TGTGCCAGCAAAGGACCCCTATCAGCTGAGCAGTACTTC.